These T cell receptor beta chains were read from a single sample in a study of beta chain features in type 1 diabetes. This table comes from immunoSEQ multiplex PCR, and its TCRdb copy is limited to in-frame clones, with some not included. This table holds about 240,000 clones, roughly 30% found once. Material: central memory CD4+ T cells from blood. These receptor sequences come from a man younger than 40 in good health. Both conserved end residues are part of each CDR3. Each record gives: D gene, V gene, CDR3 protein. D genes are given only for firm matches.

>.|TRBV7-2
CASSLSGDRNTEAFF
>.|TRBV20-1
CSARDRGTQYF
>TRBD1|TRBV7-2
CASRETGGTNEKLFF
>.|TRBV29-1
CSVEAGSTEAFF
>.|TRBV5-6
CASSLGYRANEQFF
>.|TRBV30
CAWSSGPPDTQYF
>.|TRBV6-1
CASSAGQTDSPLHF
>.|TRBV5-4
CASSLISGSYEQYF
>.|TRBV5-4
CASSLDSRTDTQYF
>.|TRBV5-4
CASSLVSSPQETQYF
>.|TRBV30
CAWRGYNEQFF
>.|TRBV28
CASGSHETQYF
>.|TRBV6-6
CASSYSGQTEQYF
>.|TRBV7-2
CASSRESRQVIYGYTF
>TRBD2|TRBV5-4
CASSLKLAGDTQYF
>.|TRBV20-1
CSEDAGGEQFF
>.|TRBV9
CASSVDVNYYEQYF
>TRBD2|TRBV6-6
CASSGSGGDTDTQYF
>TRBD2|TRBV9
CASSVGTGGQETQYF
>.|TRBV30
CAWSVGQGLEQYF
>.|TRBV30
CAWSQGGAGNTIYF
>.|TRBV7-2
CATLLGGSYNEQFF
>TRBD1|TRBV30
CAWDRGPGVTEAFF
>TRBD2|TRBV2
CASNTAGGPSYEQYF
>TRBD1|TRBV30
CAWRTGARSSGANVLTF
>.|TRBV4-3
CASSHLAQDNEQFF
>.|TRBV7-8
CASSLGGQTYEQYF
>.|TRBV7-2
CASSSLGGYGYTF
>.|TRBV7-2
CASSSNSNQPQHF
>TRBD1|TRBV7-7
CASSLGQGTGANVLTF
>TRBD1|TRBV19
CASSRTGLPDTEAFF
>.|TRBV29-1
CSAGSQVTGELFF
>.|TRBV28
CASSIQTRAKNIQYF
>.|TRBV7-2
CASSLDKLNEQFF
>.|TRBV5-5
CASSPGTFTTGELFF
>TRBD1|TRBV5-4
CASSAPGQADQYF
>.|TRBV30
CAWSWGDTQYF
>.|TRBV29-1
CSVAASGYTF
>TRBD1|TRBV5-3
CARSFPQGDNEQFF
>.|TRBV4-2
CASSQGAEPQETQYF
>.|TRBV9
CASSVAMRETQYF
>TRBD2|TRBV10-3
CAISGTSGWDEQFF
>TRBD2|TRBV27
CASSFLGTSEYEQYF
>TRBD1|TRBV11-2
CASSLDRGQSYEQYF
>.|TRBV15
CATSIRLGQYEQYF
>.|TRBV6-6
CASGGTLYGYTF
>TRBD1|TRBV29-1
CSVELGTGDPNEQFF
>TRBD1|TRBV25-1
CASSARQGVNTEAFF
>TRBD1|TRBV19
CASSIRQGAMGTEAFF
>.|TRBV5-1
CASSLASSPGELFF
>TRBD1|TRBV29-1
CSVGLTQGATYGYTF
>.|TRBV19
CASSTDGGAYEQYF
>.|TRBV29-1
CSGLFTGELFF
>.|TRBV5-1
CASSLIGNEQFF